Listed here are 3 T cell receptor beta chains from one sample, sequenced in a study of CDR3 diversity in severe acne. MiXCR was run by TCRdb on the PCR reads, yielding one entry per CDR3 protein. The sample lists 85,000 to 120,000 distinct CDR3 sequences, 51% occurring once. Sample: blood. These receptors were taken from a male donor with acne.

This clonotype was seen ten or more times. The chain joins TRBV6-2 or TRBV6-3 to TRBJ2-7; either TRBD1 or TRBD2 may fit D (5 bases each). This CDR3 has 13 amino acids. Trimming removed 5 bases from V and 2 bases from J, with 10 bases in between. Germline V lookup: CDR1 MNHEY, CDR2 SVGEGT. CDR3 protein: CASSPGTTYEQYF. For the CDR3, the DNA is TGTGCCAGCAGTCCCGGGACGACCTACGAGCAGTACTTC.

The chain carries TRBV10-3 and TRBJ1-5; the match to TRBD1 covers 7 bases. Germline CDR1 ENHRY, CDR2 SYGVKD. The V segment lost 10 bases and the J segment 2 bases; nucleotides outside the gene matches: 8. This CDR3 has 14 residues. CDR3 nucleotides: TGTGCCAGCACGGCTGGGACAGGCAATCAGCCCCAGCATTTT. As protein: CASTAGTGNQPQHF.

The chain employs TRBV29-1 and TRBJ2-7; 9 bases align to TRBD2. Germline CDR1 is SQVTM and CDR2 is ANQGSEA. Germline trimming cut 7 bases from V and 1 base from J; bases unmatched to any gene: 8. The CDR3 sequence is 14 residues long. CDR3 nucleotides: TGCAGCGCCCACCAGGGACTAGCTTCCTACGAGCAGTACTTC. Its translation is CSAHQGLASYEQYF.